This record looks at one TCR beta chain sequence and its context. Its antigen is not identified. PCR amplification relied on 60 Vbeta primers (plus 13 Jbeta primers). The assay was immunoSEQ multiplex PCR, and TCRdb's table has in-frame clones only and misses some. The data show over 150,000 clones, 82% seen once. The sample originates from a study of cytomegalovirus exposure and HLA in healthy donors. The wider study: T cells numbering around 200 million yielded 100 million to 120 million unique TCR beta sequences in an earlier analysis.

Donors sampled were nominally healthy, though unrecorded immune exposures were likely. This CDR3 contains 11 residues. The V end lost 5 bases, the J end lost 10 bases, and 11 bases lay between the germline ends. The germline V gene encodes CDR1 SEHNR and CDR2 FQNEAQ (reference sequence). Findings and caveats of the study: Researchers reported from a later analysis that most CMV-associated TCR beta chains appeared HLA-restricted.

The sequencing input was PBMCs. This sequence was found in a man aged 45-65 years in good health and CMV-seropositive. This chain links TRBV7-9 with TRBJ1-1, with D perhaps matching TRBD1 (5 bases). In nucleotides, the CDR3 is TGTGCCAGCAGCATCAGGGTTAGAGCTTTCTTT. It yields the protein CASSIRVRAFF. The full variable domain, its missing parts supplied by reference TRBV7-9 and TRBJ1-1, is DTGVSQNPRHKITKRGQNVTFRCDPISEHNRLYWYRQTLGQGPEFLTYFQNEAQLEKSRLLSDRFSAERPKGSFSTLEIQRTEQGDSAMYLCASSIRVRAFFGQGTRLTVV.